These 8 T cell receptor beta chains share one sample of origin, sequenced in a study of technical replicates of blood from several donors. The repertoire was sequenced with immunoSEQ multiplex PCR; TCRdb's copy has only in-frame clones and lacks some. Of around 93,000 clones listed, over 85% were seen once; the top ten hold roughly 0.31%. Sequenced input: T cells isolated from PBMCs. Receptors were obtained from a human donor in good health.

The chain employs TRBV15 and TRBJ2-6; D gene ambiguous. Germline V gene data show CDR1 as LNHNV and CDR2 as YYDKDF (reference sequence). CDR3 length equals 17 residues. The V gene lost 1 base and the J gene lost 0 bases, with 10 bases spanning the gap. The DNA for the CDR3 is TGTGCCACCAGCAGAGTGGCATCTGTCTCTGGGGCCAACGTCCTGACTTTC. Protein product: CATSRVASVSGANVLTF.

This rearrangement joins TRBV7-2 to TRBJ1-2; TRBD1 is a possible D gene (6 bases). Germline lookup yields CDR1 SGHTA and CDR2 FQGNSA. Trimming pared 1 base from V and 8 bases from J, leaving 11 bases between. CDR3 length: 13 residues. The CDR3 DNA follows: TGTGCCAGCAGCTTAGACAGGGTCGGCGGCTACACCTTC. The encoded protein is CASSLDRVGGYTF.

The chain joins TRBV28 to TRBJ1-3; the D is unclear. Germline V gene sequence: CDR1 MDHEN, CDR2 SYDVKM. The CDR3 loop spans 15 amino acids. V lost 5 bases, J lost 0 bases, and 11 bases lay in between. Here the CDR3 reads CASSLRRGSGNTIYF. CDR3 DNA: TGTGCCAGCAGTCTCCGGCGGGGCTCTGGAAACACCATATATTTT. The full variable domain, rest sourced from reference TRBV28 and TRBJ1-3, is DVKVTQSSRYLVKRTGEKVFLECVQDMDHENMFWYRQDPGLGLRLIYFSYDVKMKEKGDIPEGYSVSREKKERFSLILESASTNQTSMYLCASSLRRGSGNTIYFGEGSWLTVV.

V gene TRBV9 combines with J gene TRBJ2-1; 11 bases fit TRBD2. V was clipped by 3 bases and J by 6 bases; unmatched bases: 5. The V gene's germline CDR1 is SGDLS and CDR2 YYNGEE. The CDR3 covers 15 residues. CDR3 sequence reads: CASSAILAGGNEQFF. CDR3 sequence (DNA): TGTGCCAGCAGCGCGATCCTAGCGGGAGGCAATGAGCAGTTCTTC.

CDR3 in amino acids: CASSLFPSDTQYF. DNA for the CDR3: TGTGCCAGCAGTTTATTCCCCTCAGATACGCAGTATTTT. The J gene is TRBJ2-3, the V gene TRBV27; no definite D call. The germline V gene encodes CDR1 MNHEY and CDR2 SMNVEV (reference sequence). This CDR3 spans 13 amino acids. Trimming pared 1 base from V and 4 bases from J, leaving 6 bases between.

The V and J genes are TRBV5-6 and TRBJ1-4, with no clear D. This CDR3 has 16 amino acids. V was trimmed by 0 bases and J by 0 bases, leaving 9 bases between them. Per germline, CDR1 SGHDT and CDR2 YYEEEE. The CDR3 protein is CASSLEFGATNEKLFF. The CDR3 nucleotides read TGTGCCAGCAGCTTGGAGTTCGGTGCAACTAATGAAAAACTGTTTTTT.

The rearrangement joins TRBV6-5 to TRBJ1-5; D may be TRBD1 (6 bases). CDR1 is MNHEY and CDR2 is SVGAGI in the germline V gene. Trimming took off 0 bases at V and 7 bases at J, with 10 bases between the two ends. CDR3 length: 14 amino acids. CDR3 loop: CASSYSTTGQPQHF. The CDR3 region has the DNA TGTGCCAGCAGTTACTCGACGACAGGCCAGCCCCAGCATTTT.

This clone was counted a few times. The chain combines TRBV14 with TRBJ2-4; TRBD2 agrees at 7 bases. V was clipped by 3 bases and J by 8 bases; unmatched bases: 7. The germline gives CDR1 SGHDN, CDR2 FVKESK. CDR3 length: 14 residues. CDR3: CASSQGGPLYIQYF. CDR3 coding DNA: TGTGCCAGCAGCCAGGGAGGGCCTTTGTACATTCAGTACTTC.